One sample yielded the 19 T cell receptor beta chains listed below, sequenced in a study of blood T cell repertoires in COVID-19. Using immunoSEQ multiplex PCR, the repertoire was profiled, and TCRdb retains in-frame clones only, with some absent. In the table there are approximately 120,000 clones, just under 80% of which are singletons. Sequencing was performed on peripheral blood. These receptors were obtained from a human donor in a cohort sampled during active COVID-19.

This sequence joins TRBV9 and TRBJ2-5; the match to TRBD1 covers 8 bases. J gave up 1 base and V 4 bases, and 3 bases lay outside the gene matches. CDR1 is SGDLS, CDR2 YYNGEE, per germline. The length of the CDR3 is 14 residues. In nucleotides, the CDR3 is TGTGCCAGCAGCACTGGACAGGGCCAAGAGACCCAGTACTTC. Its protein product is CASSTGQGQETQYF.

The chain joins TRBV7-2 to TRBJ1-2; 9 positions agree with TRBD1. Losses at the gene ends were 3 bases for V and 4 bases for J; bases not matched to a gene: 9. The CDR3 is 16 residues long. The germline gives CDR1 SGHTA, CDR2 FQGNSA. Written as DNA, the CDR3 is TGTGCCAGCAGCTTCACAGGGGGCCATCCCACCTATGGCTACACCTTC. This gives the protein CASSFTGGHPTYGYTF.

This clone showed up just a few times. The V call is TRBV4-1, the J call TRBJ1-5; 9 nucleotides match TRBD1. The CDR3 extends over 15 amino acids. J lost 7 bases, V lost 0 bases, and 4 bases had no gene match. Germline-derived CDR1 and CDR2 are MGHRA and YSYEKL. As DNA, the CDR3 is TGCGCCAGCAGCCAAGAGACAGGGGGTAAACAGCCCCAGCATTTT. Protein sequence: CASSQETGGKQPQHF.

This clone was detected a few times. The chain combines TRBV5-4 with TRBJ2-1; a weak D match, TRBD2 (7 bases). CDR1 is SGHNT and CDR2 is YYREEE in the germline V gene (reference sequence). This CDR3 has 13 amino acids. Trimming stripped 4 bases from V and 9 bases from J, with 14 bases between. CDR3 sequence reads: CASSTRGGVEQFF. CDR3 sequence (DNA): TGTGCCAGCAGCACACGAGGGGGGGTTGAGCAGTTCTTC.

This chain connects TRBV5-1 to TRBJ2-7, with 14 bases aligning to TRBD2. The germline V gene has CDR1 SGHRS and CDR2 YFSETQ. The CDR3 sequence is 14 residues long. V lost 4 bases and J lost 8; bases outside the gene matches: 5. The CDR3 sequence is CASSLGTSGGKQYF. DNA of the CDR3: TGCGCCAGCAGCCTAGGGACTAGCGGGGGTAAGCAGTACTTC.

The chain uses TRBV27 and TRBJ2-5; 9 bases line up with TRBD1. The V and J ends lost 5 bases and 5 bases, in that order; junction bases with no gene match: 12. The CDR3 is 16 residues long. Germline V gene data show CDR1 as MNHEY and CDR2 as SMNVEV (reference sequence). The chain's CDR3 is CASSLLGDRVHETQYF. In nucleotides, the CDR3 is TGTGCCAGCAGTCTGCTAGGGGACAGGGTGCACGAGACCCAGTACTTC.

The chain employs TRBV11-3 and TRBJ2-5, with D tentatively TRBD1 (5 bases). The CDR3 sequence is 15 residues long. V was pared by 1 base and J by 4 bases, with 13 bases between. Germline V lookup: CDR1 SGHNT, CDR2 YENEEA. CDR3 region: CASSLVPGRPETQYF. CDR3 nucleotides: TGTGCCAGCAGCTTAGTTCCAGGGCGTCCAGAGACCCAGTACTTC. The full variable domain, its missing parts supplied by reference TRBV11-3 and TRBJ2-5, is EAGVVQSPRYKIIEKKQPVAFWCNPISGHNTLYWYLQNLGQGPELLIRYENEEAVDDSQLPKDRFSAERLKGVDSTLKIQPAELGDSAVYLCASSLVPGRPETQYFGPGTRLLVL.

The chain has TRBV9 and TRBJ1-4; 7 bases align to TRBD1. Germline lookup yields CDR1 SGDLS and CDR2 YYNGEE. The CDR3 contains 14 residues. V trimming: 4 bases; J trimming: 8 bases; junction bases outside the gene matches: 8. CDR3 coding DNA: TGTGCCAGCAGCCCGGACAGGAGGGGAGAAAAACTGTTTTTT. The encoded protein is CASSPDRRGEKLFF.

The chain couples TRBV24-1 to TRBJ1-2; 7 bases fit TRBD1. Per the germline V gene, CDR1 is KGHDR and CDR2 is SFDVKD. With V trimmed by 2 bases and J by 7 bases, 6 bases remained unmatched. CDR3 length: 14 residues. The CDR3 loop reads CATSDSGQDGGYTF. The DNA for the CDR3 is TGTGCCACCAGTGATTCCGGACAGGACGGTGGCTACACCTTC.

This clone has only a few counts. The chain is built from TRBV2 and TRBJ1-2; tentatively, D is TRBD1 (5 bases). V dropped 8 bases and J dropped 0 bases, with 10 bases sitting between them. The CDR3 length is 13 residues. The germline V gene has CDR1 SNHLY and CDR2 FYNNEI. CDR3 nucleotides: TGTGCCAGCGCCAGGGACTCTAACTATGGCTACACCTTC. It translates to CASARDSNYGYTF.

The rearrangement uses TRBV24-1 and TRBJ2-3, with 11 nucleotides matching TRBD2. Germline CDR1 is KGHDR and CDR2 is SFDVKD. The CDR3 totals 17 residues. J was trimmed by 6 bases and V by 4 bases; bases with no gene match: 11. The CDR3: CATSDPALAGVFDTQYF. Here the CDR3 DNA reads TGTGCCACCAGTGACCCCGCACTAGCGGGAGTGTTTGATACGCAGTATTTT.

The chain joins TRBV12-3 or TRBV12-4 to TRBJ2-7; 7 bases fit TRBD1. Trimming removed 4 bases from V and 6 bases from J; junction bases left unmatched: 6. The CDR3 is 13 amino acids. The DNA of the CDR3 is TGTGCCAGCAGTTCCCTTGACAGGGTCGAGCAGTACTTC. Protein sequence: CASSSLDRVEQYF.

The rearrangement links TRBV5-6 to TRBJ1-2; 7 bases line up with TRBD1. This CDR3 has 15 amino acids. V lost 4 bases and J lost 4; bases outside the gene matches: 10. Looked up from germline, CDR1 is SGHDT and CDR2 is YYEEEE. The CDR3 reads CASSPGDREIYGYTF. DNA for the CDR3: TGTGCCAGCAGCCCAGGTGACAGGGAAATCTATGGCTACACCTTC.

The V and J genes are TRBV28 and TRBJ2-1, with D possibly matching TRBD2 (6 bases). This CDR3 has 12 residues. The ends were cut back, 5 bases at V and 15 bases at J, with 17 bases in the middle. CDR1 is MDHEN, CDR2 SYDVKM, per germline. The CDR3 loop reads CASSVQGRPRFF. DNA for the CDR3: TGTGCCAGCAGTGTACAAGGGAGGCCTCGGTTCTTC.

The chain links TRBV24-1 to TRBJ2-5, with unresolved D. Germline V CDR1 and CDR2: KGHDR, SFDVKD. The CDR3 contains 13 residues. Trimming left V 2 bases short and J 2 bases short, with 5 bases between. DNA of the CDR3: TGTGCCACCAGTGATTACGGTCAAGAGACCCAGTACTTC. Translating gives CATSDYGQETQYF.

The gene calls are TRBV7-9 and TRBJ2-1, with 7 nucleotides matching TRBD1. V was pared by 5 bases and J by 0 bases, with 1 base of the junction left unmatched. The CDR3 has 14 residues. Germline loops: CDR1 SEHNR, CDR2 FQNEAQ (reference sequence). CDR3 sequence (DNA): TGTGCCAGCAGCCCAGGGGGCTCCTACAATGAGCAGTTCTTC. Amino acids: CASSPGGSYNEQFF. The full variable domain, in which reference TRBV7-9 and TRBJ2-1 provide the parts outside the CDR3, is DTGVSQNPRHKITKRGQNVTFRCDPISEHNRLYWYRQTLGQGPEFLTYFQNEAQLEKSRLLSDRFSAERPKGSFSTLEIQRTEQGDSAMYLCASSPGGSYNEQFFGPGTRLTVL.

The V and J genes are TRBV28 and TRBJ2-2; maybe TRBD1 (6 bases). This CDR3 region has 14 residues. From germline, CDR1 is MDHEN and CDR2 SYDVKM. Trimming pared 5 bases from V and 2 bases from J, leaving 9 bases between. The CDR3 region is CASSPGTNTGELFF. CDR3 DNA: TGTGCCAGCAGTCCCGGGACAAACACCGGGGAGCTGTTTTTT.

This clone was seen a handful of times. This sequence joins TRBV18 and TRBJ2-2, with D perhaps TRBD1 (6 bases). This CDR3 comprises 15 residues. Trimming removed 1 base at V and 4 bases at J, with 10 bases between. Germline V CDR1 and CDR2: KGHSH, LQKENI. This CDR3 is CASSPLGQRTGELFF. The CDR3 bases are TGTGCCAGCTCACCACTCGGACAGCGCACCGGGGAGCTGTTTTTT.

The V call is TRBV10-3, the J call TRBJ1-1; a possible D gene is TRBD1 (5 bases). Germline V gene lookup returns CDR1 ENHRY and CDR2 SYGVKD. V gave up 2 bases and J gave up 1 base, with 14 bases separating them. This CDR3 region has 16 residues. CDR3 region: CAISETRRGGNTEAFF. The CDR3 DNA reads as TGTGCCATCAGTGAGACCCGACGGGGGGGGAACACTGAAGCTTTCTTT.